A single sample is the source of the 22 T cell receptor beta chains below, sequenced in a study of cytomegalovirus exposure and HLA in healthy donors (dated by TCRdb to the late 2010s). The library was prepared using the immunoSEQ multiplex PCR assay. A mixture of 60 forward primers for TCR Vbeta segments and 13 reverse primers for TCR Jbeta segments was used in the multiplex PCR. TCRdb's version of the immuneACCESS table is confined to in-frame rearrangements and falls short of the full clone set. An unresolved V gene accounts for under half of the shortfall where checked; the remainder is of unknown origin. In all, the sample holds 80,000 to 100,000 clones, and over 70% of those were seen once. The top ten constitute around 6.6% of the sample. The specimen was PBMCs. The receptors were gathered from a man aged 45 to 65 in good health and CMV-seropositive.

The chain is built from TRBV4-1 and TRBJ1-4, with TRBD1 as a possible D gene (5 bases). V dropped 3 bases and J dropped 5 bases, with 10 bases sitting between them. CDR3 length: 14 residues. Germline V gives CDR1 MGHRA, CDR2 YSYEKL. CDR3 bases: TGCGCCAGCAGCCAGGAACAGGTGAATGAAAAACTGTTTTTT. Its protein is CASSQEQVNEKLFF.

The V and J genes are TRBV6-5 and TRBJ1-5; D gene ambiguous. CDR3 size: 14 residues. Trimming removed 2 bases from V and 3 bases from J, with 8 bases in between. The germline gives CDR1 MNHEY, CDR2 SVGAGI. DNA for the CDR3: TGTGCCAGCAGTTACGCAGGAACCAATCAGCCCCAGCATTTT. Amino acids: CASSYAGTNQPQHF.

This rearrangement joins TRBV16 to TRBJ1-5; 9 nucleotides match TRBD1. Germline CDR1 KGHSY, CDR2 FQNENV. This CDR3 contains 15 residues. The ends lost 4 bases at V and 3 bases at J; junction bases unmatched: 4. CDR3 protein: CASSRGTGNNQPQHF. The CDR3 bases are TGTGCCAGCAGCCGGGGGACAGGGAACAATCAGCCCCAGCATTTT.

This clone was detected only once. The V and J genes are TRBV20-1 and TRBJ1-1; unclear D gene. Per germline, CDR1 DFQATT and CDR2 SNEGSKA (reference sequence). The CDR3 consists of 11 residues. Trimming took off 1 base at V and 7 bases at J, with 7 bases between the two ends. The CDR3 sequence is CSARAPGEAFF. The CDR3 DNA follows: TGCAGTGCTAGAGCGCCCGGTGAAGCTTTCTTT.

V and J are TRBV4-3 and TRBJ2-3, with 8 bases that match TRBD2. With 3 bases clipped from V and 6 bases from J, the junction kept 2 bases outside the gene matches. This CDR3 spans 13 amino acids. From germline, CDR1 is LGHNA and CDR2 YSLEER. In nucleotides, the CDR3 is TGCGCCAGCAGCCAGACTAGCGTGGATACGCAGTATTTT. This translates into CASSQTSVDTQYF.

This rearrangement joins TRBV5-1 to TRBJ1-1, with TRBD1 as a possible D gene (6 bases). Germline values: CDR1 SGHRS, CDR2 YFSETQ. Trimming shortened V by 0 bases and J by 5 bases, and 11 bases separated the two germline ends. This CDR3 has 14 amino acids. The DNA of the CDR3 is TGCGCCAGCAGCTTGGGGGAGGGGGGGACTGAAGCTTTCTTT. Protein sequence: CASSLGEGGTEAFF.

J is TRBJ1-5 and V is TRBV19, with D possibly being TRBD1 (5 bases). V lost 9 bases and J 2 bases, leaving 14 bases between the germline ends. Germline CDR1 LNHDA, CDR2 SQIVND (reference sequence). This CDR3 is 14 amino acids long. This chain's CDR3 is CASEQVNGNQPQHF. In DNA form, the CDR3 reads TGTGCCAGCGAACAGGTAAATGGCAATCAGCCCCAGCATTTT.

The genes are TRBV9 and TRBJ2-1; 12 positions agree with TRBD1. Germline lookup yields CDR1 SGDLS and CDR2 YYNGEE. CDR3 length: 15 residues. Losses at the gene ends were 4 bases for V and 7 bases for J; bases not matched to a gene: 6. This chain's CDR3 is CASSSRDRGLNEQFF. The CDR3 nucleotides are TGTGCCAGCAGCTCCCGGGACAGGGGGCTTAATGAGCAGTTCTTC. The full variable domain, with the rest looked up from reference TRBV9 and TRBJ2-1, is DSGVTQTPKHLITATGQRVTLRCSPRSGDLSVYWYQQSLDQGLQFLIQYYNGEERAKGNILERFSAQQFPDLHSELNLSSLELGDSALYFCASSSRDRGLNEQFFGPGTRLTVL.

For this clone: The junction departs from germline at one end; a sequencing error may be responsible. J is TRBJ1-2 and V is TRBV4-2; 8 nucleotides match TRBD1. Germline V gives CDR1 LGHNA, CDR2 YNFKEQ. The CDR3 consists of 14 residues. The CDR3 reads CASSRTGLGYGYPF. Written as DNA, the CDR3 is TGTGCCAGCAGCAGGACAGGGTTGGGCTATGGCTACCCCTTC.

The chain couples TRBV7-2 to TRBJ1-2, with unresolved D. CDR3 length: 14 amino acids. The germline V and J ends were trimmed by 1 base and 3 bases, with 9 bases remaining between them. Germline V lookup: CDR1 SGHTA, CDR2 FQGNSA. The CDR3 sequence is CASSLEAGYYGYTF. In DNA form, the CDR3 reads TGTGCCAGCAGCTTAGAGGCGGGCTACTATGGCTACACCTTC.

The genes are TRBV19 and TRBJ2-7; maybe TRBD1 (7 bases). CDR1 LNHDA and CDR2 SQIVND come from the germline V gene (reference sequence). The CDR3 runs 14 residues. Deletions cut 5 bases from V and 1 base from J, with 12 bases between. CDR3 amino acids: CASSVQGTSYEQYF. DNA for the CDR3: TGTGCCAGTAGTGTACAGGGGACTTCCTACGAGCAGTACTTC.

V gene TRBV7-8 combines with J gene TRBJ1-1, with a tentative D call TRBD1 (5 bases). The CDR3 sequence is 16 residues long. Trimming took 1 base from V and 0 from J, leaving 12 bases between them. The germline CDR1 and CDR2 sequences are SGHVS and FQNEAQ. CDR3 in DNA: TGTGCCAGCAGCTTAGTCTGGGGGGACTTGAACACTGAAGCTTTCTTT. Amino acids: CASSLVWGDLNTEAFF.

This clone came up once. The rearrangement joins TRBV7-2 to TRBJ2-7; TRBD2 might be the D (6 bases). Germline values: CDR1 SGHTA, CDR2 FQGNSA. The CDR3 runs to 16 residues. V was trimmed by 0 bases and J by 0 bases, leaving 12 bases between them. CDR3 nucleotide sequence: TGTGCCAGCAGCTTAGCTAGCGGCCAGACCTCCTACGAGCAGTACTTC. Its protein product is CASSLASGQTSYEQYF.

CDR3 DNA sequence: TGTGCCAGCAGCTCCTCCAGGGGAGGGGAAAAACTGTTTTTT. This sequence encodes CASSSSRGGEKLFF. The chain uses TRBV9 and TRBJ1-4; D is possibly TRBD1 (6 bases). V was shortened by 4 bases and J by 8 bases, with 15 bases between the two germline ends. The CDR3 contains 14 residues. Germline V gene data show CDR1 as SGDLS and CDR2 as YYNGEE.

V is TRBV5-1 and J is TRBJ1-2; weak D call: TRBD1 (6 bases). CDR1 is SGHRS and CDR2 is YFSETQ in the germline V gene. The CDR3 is made up of 14 amino acids. V dropped 3 bases and J dropped 4 bases, with 13 bases sitting between them. CDR3 nucleotide sequence: TGCGCCAGCAGCTCCAACAGGGATACCTATGGCTACACCTTC. Translating gives CASSSNRDTYGYTF.

This clone was found once. The J gene is TRBJ1-1, the V gene TRBV10-3; no clear D gene. Germline V CDR1 and CDR2: ENHRY, SYGVKD. V lost 8 bases and J 2 bases, leaving 9 bases between the germline ends. This CDR3 contains 12 residues. For the CDR3, the DNA is TGTGCCATCGCGACTGCAAACACTGAAGCTTTCTTT. Its translation is CAIATANTEAFF.

The chain carries TRBV28 and TRBJ1-1, with 7 bases matching TRBD1. Germline V lookup: CDR1 MDHEN, CDR2 SYDVKM. The CDR3 has 15 amino acids. V lost 4 bases and J lost 1; bases outside the gene matches: 6. The CDR3 region has the DNA TGTGCCAGCAGTTCCCCGGGACAGACGAACACTGAAGCTTTCTTT. Residues: CASSSPGQTNTEAFF.

The chain couples TRBV30 to TRBJ1-1; D remains unclear. Trimming removed 5 bases from V and 6 bases from J, with 10 bases in between. This CDR3 region has 11 residues. Looked up from germline, CDR1 is GTSNPN and CDR2 is SVGIG (reference sequence). CDR3: CAWSGVSEAFF. As DNA, the CDR3 is TGTGCCTGGTCCGGGGTTTCTGAAGCTTTCTTT.

The CDR3 DNA reads TGTGCCAGCAGTGAAGCGGCTAGCGGGGGGTACAATGAGCAGTTCTTC. Its protein product is CASSEAASGGYNEQFF. The chain carries TRBV6-1 and TRBJ2-1; 11 bases are a match to TRBD2. The germline CDR1 and CDR2 sequences are MNHNS and SASEGT. Trimming removed 0 bases from V and 4 bases from J; junction bases left unmatched: 2. This CDR3 region has 16 residues.

In nucleotides, the CDR3 is TGTGCCAGCAGCTCCCGACAGGGGCTATATGGCTACACCTTC. Translation gives CASSSRQGLYGYTF. The chain is built from TRBV7-9 and TRBJ1-2; 8 nucleotides align to TRBD1. From germline, CDR1 is SEHNR and CDR2 FQNEAQ (reference sequence). This CDR3 spans 14 amino acids. V lost 4 bases and J lost 5; bases outside the gene matches: 6.

This chain connects TRBV18 to TRBJ1-2; possible D gene TRBD1, 6 bases. The V end lost 1 base, the J end lost 4 bases, and 19 bases lay between the germline ends. The CDR3 contains 17 residues. Germline V gives CDR1 KGHSH, CDR2 LQKENI. The CDR3 is CASSPQSRTDLSYGYTF. In DNA form, the CDR3 reads TGTGCCAGCTCACCACAAAGCAGGACAGACCTCAGCTATGGCTACACCTTC.

CDR3 in amino acids: CASGKEGRGYGYTF. CDR3 bases: TGTGCCAGCGGGAAGGAAGGAAGGGGCTATGGCTACACCTTC. This chain links TRBV9 with TRBJ1-2; a weak D match, TRBD1 (5 bases). The germline V gene encodes CDR1 SGDLS and CDR2 YYNGEE. The CDR3 contains 14 residues. Trimming pared 7 bases from V and 4 bases from J, leaving 17 bases between.